This TCR beta chain comes out of a study of T cell clones after liver transplantation. Background on the study: Third-party-reactive TCRbeta sequences from pre-transplant mixed lymphocyte reactions served as antigen-independent comparators. Timepoints were pre-transplant, pre-withdrawal, and after withdrawal was completed or failed.

V was trimmed by 5 bases and J by 0 bases, leaving 8 bases between them. This CDR3 contains 13 residues. CDR1 is SGHVS and CDR2 is FQNEAQ in the germline V gene. The method was immunoSEQ multiplex PCR; TCRdb's version includes in-frame clones alone and lacks a portion of them. Among tens of thousands of clones listed, 80% to 90% were seen once. This clonotype originated in a human patient who received a liver transplant. Some T cells may have originated in the graft donor. Sequencing used CD8+ T cells from blood, obtained 12 months after liver transplant. The genes are TRBV7-8 and TRBJ2-7, with D unclear. For the CDR3, the DNA is TGTGCCAGCAGCCCGGAGAACTCCTACGAGCAGTACTTC. Translating gives CASSPENSYEQYF.